A single sample is the source of the 16 T cell receptor beta chains below, sequenced in a study of shared clonotypes between healthy human individuals. The method was immunoSEQ multiplex PCR; TCRdb's version includes in-frame clones alone and lacks a portion of them. The repertoire holds some 2.3 million clones, with 90% to 95% as singletons. The sample was naive CD4+ T cells from PBMCs. Subset given: CD45RA+ positively selected. These receptors were collected from a man between 18 and 29 years old in good health. Some clones in this sample may be carry-over from other donors' samples.

The chain has TRBV5-4 and TRBJ2-3; 14 bases agree with TRBD2. Per the germline V gene, CDR1 is SGHNT and CDR2 is YYREEE (reference sequence). This CDR3 region has 16 residues. The V gene end was trimmed by 5 bases and the J gene end by 5 bases; junction bases not matched to a gene: 7. The CDR3 sequence: CASSPRLAGGLDTQYF. The CDR3 DNA reads TGTGCCAGCAGTCCGCGACTAGCGGGAGGGTTAGATACGCAGTATTTT.

This chain connects TRBV4-3 to TRBJ1-2; D gene unclear. V was clipped by 1 base and J by 5 bases, with 23 bases between them. Germline V CDR1 and CDR2: LGHNA, YSLEER. The CDR3 has 18 amino acids. CDR3 sequence: CASSQGLGDGRLSYGYTF. The CDR3 bases are TGCGCCAGCAGCCAAGGTCTGGGAGACGGGCGACTTAGTTATGGCTACACCTTC.

The gene calls are TRBV6-5 and TRBJ2-7, with D maybe TRBD1 (8 bases). This CDR3 contains 14 residues. Trimming removed 6 bases from V and 7 bases from J, with 19 bases in between. Germline CDR1 reads MNHEY; CDR2 reads SVGAGI. CDR3 sequence reads: CASRGQAQAGEQYF. CDR3 bases: TGTGCCAGCAGGGGACAGGCTCAAGCGGGGGAGCAGTACTTC.

The V call is TRBV30, the J call TRBJ2-1; 14 bases match TRBD2. CDR3 length equals 14 residues. V shed 1 base, J shed 12 bases, and the junction held 5 bases outside the gene matches. Germline-derived CDR1 and CDR2 are GTSNPN and SVGIG (reference sequence). CDR3 sequence (DNA): TGTGCCTGGAGTGCCGGGACTAGCGGGAGTGGGCAGTTCTTC. This translates into CAWSAGTSGSGQFF.

The chain has TRBV12-5 and TRBJ1-2; the D gene is possibly TRBD1 (5 bases). Trimming stripped 0 bases from V and 2 bases from J, with 16 bases between. This CDR3 region has 17 residues. Per germline, CDR1 LGHNT and CDR2 FRNRAP. CDR3 nucleotide sequence: TGTGCTAGTGGTTTGGTCCCGTACCTGGGGGAAAACTATGGCTACACCTTC. Translating it yields CASGLVPYLGENYGYTF.

This clone is a singleton in its sample. The chain has TRBV5-4 and TRBJ2-7; 10 bases are shared with TRBD1. Unmatched junction bases numbered 12, after V lost 3 bases and J lost 6 bases. CDR1 SGHNT and CDR2 YYREEE come from the germline V gene (reference sequence). CDR3 length: 16 residues. The CDR3 region is CASSSTGTGDRVEQYF. CDR3 coding DNA: TGTGCCAGCAGCTCGACCGGGACAGGGGATAGGGTCGAGCAGTACTTC.

The chain joins TRBV2 to TRBJ2-3, with TRBD2 matching 10 bases. The CDR3 is made up of 15 amino acids. Per the germline V gene, CDR1 is SNHLY and CDR2 is FYNNEI. The ends lost 9 bases at V and 4 bases at J; junction bases unmatched: 10. The CDR3 DNA reads as TGTGCCAGTATTCTAGCGGGAGCTGGTGCAGATACGCAGTATTTT. This encodes CASILAGAGADTQYF.

The V call is TRBV18, the J call TRBJ2-2, with a weak D call TRBD1 (6 bases). From germline, CDR1 is KGHSH and CDR2 LQKENI. The CDR3 has 14 amino acids. V was pared by 6 bases and J by 7 bases, with 15 bases between. CDR3 sequence: CASSQDSRVGELFF. CDR3 nucleotides: TGTGCCAGCTCTCAGGACAGTCGGGTCGGGGAGCTGTTTTTT. The whole variable domain, remainder taken from reference TRBV18 and TRBJ2-2, is NAGVMQNPRHLVRRRGQEARLRCSPMKGHSHVYWYRQLPEEGLKFMVYLQKENIIDESGMPKERFSAEFPKEGPSILRIQQVVRGDSAAYFCASSQDSRVGELFFGEGSRLTVL.

As regards this clone: This specimen includes other DNA sequences encoding the same CDR3. The chain has TRBV18 and TRBJ1-1; possibly TRBD1 for D (6 bases). The CDR3 is made up of 14 amino acids. The germline V gene encodes CDR1 KGHSH and CDR2 LQKENI. Trimming removed 3 bases at V and 1 base at J, with 9 bases between. The CDR3 reads CASSPTGQNTEAFF. Here the CDR3 DNA reads TGTGCCAGCTCACCTACAGGGCAGAACACTGAAGCTTTCTTT.

In its sample, this clone was seen once. The V call is TRBV28, the J call TRBJ2-3, with D possibly being TRBD1 (5 bases). The CDR3 runs to 16 residues. CDR1 and CDR2 from the germline V gene are MDHEN and SYDVKM. Trimming removed 6 bases at V and 4 bases at J, with 20 bases between. CDR3: CASRSGKTGSADTQYF. As DNA, the CDR3 is TGTGCCAGCAGGTCAGGGAAAACCGGATCCGCAGATACGCAGTATTTT. The full variable domain, with the rest looked up from reference TRBV28 and TRBJ2-3, is DVKVTQSSRYLVKRTGEKVFLECVQDMDHENMFWYRQDPGLGLRLIYFSYDVKMKEKGDIPEGYSVSREKKERFSLILESASTNQTSMYLCASRSGKTGSADTQYFGPGTRLTVL.

This chain connects TRBV21-1 to TRBJ2-6; the D call TRBD1 from the table was never checked on the DNA. TRBV21-1 is termed a pseudogene. The CDR3 runs to 18 residues. The CDR3 spells CASTPKRVGDSGANVLTF. The DNA for the CDR3 is TGTGCCAGCACCCCGAAAAGGGTAGGGGACTCTGGGGCCAACGTCCTGACTTTC.

This clone was recorded once. The chain employs TRBV7-2 and TRBJ2-3; D unresolved. Per the germline V gene, CDR1 is SGHTA and CDR2 is FQGNSA. The CDR3 sequence is 10 residues long. The V end lost 6 bases, the J end lost 5 bases, and 3 bases lay between the germline ends. CDR3 amino acids: CASSQDTQYF. CDR3 nucleotide sequence: TGTGCCAGCAGTCAAGATACGCAGTATTTT.

This clone was seen once. The chain employs TRBV7-2 and TRBJ2-5; no firm D call. Per germline, CDR1 SGHTA and CDR2 FQGNSA. V lost 1 base and J 1 base, leaving 4 bases between the germline ends. The CDR3 is 13 amino acids. The CDR3 nucleotides are TGTGCCAGCAGCTTAGAAAGCCAAGAGACCCAGTACTTC. It yields the protein CASSLESQETQYF.

The chain is built from TRBV7-2 and TRBJ1-1; D gene unclear. Trimming pared 4 bases from V and 6 bases from J, leaving 18 bases between. Looked up from germline, CDR1 is SGHTA and CDR2 is FQGNSA. This CDR3 is built from 15 residues. As DNA, the CDR3 is TGTGCCAGCAGCTCAGCCCCGTGGGGTTTAGCTGAAGCTTTCTTT. This gives the protein CASSSAPWGLAEAFF.

CDR3 nucleotides: TGCGCCAGCTCCGGTGGGGTCCAAGAGACCCAGTACTTC. This gives the protein CASSGGVQETQYF. The chain uses TRBV10-1 and TRBJ2-5; no reliable D call. CDR3 length: 13 residues. Germline V gives CDR1 WNHNN, CDR2 SYGVQD (reference sequence). V gave up 8 bases and J gave up 1 base, with 11 bases separating them.

This chain uses TRBV2 with TRBJ2-3; D unresolved. CDR3 length: 13 amino acids. Germline lookup yields CDR1 SNHLY and CDR2 FYNNEI. Deletions cut 2 bases from V and 4 bases from J, with 7 bases between. In nucleotides, the CDR3 is TGTGCCAGCAGTGAATTAGGGCCAGATACGCAGTATTTT. The encoded protein is CASSELGPDTQYF.